This T cell receptor (beta chain) was found in a study of T cell responses to AZD1222 COVID-19 vaccine. Notes on the study in general: Most donors were white British, females outnumbered males, and clonal diversity was possibly underestimated.

Trimming pared 3 bases from V and 7 bases from J, leaving 3 bases between. The CDR3 consists of 11 residues. Libraries were prepared by immunoSEQ multiplex PCR; TCRdb keeps only in-frame clonotypes and omits some of them. The table includes 100,000 or so clones, nearly 90% detected once. Note on this clone: Its antigen remains unidentified. The identical CDR3 is also encoded by other nucleotide sequences in the sample.

This TCR was sampled from an adult in good health. V and J are TRBV12-3 or TRBV12-4 and TRBJ1-4; D gene unclear. Here the sequenced sample was peripheral blood, taken on day 0 of AZD1222 vaccination. The CDR3: CASSLGEKLFF. DNA of the CDR3: TGTGCCAGCAGTTTGGGTGAAAAACTGTTTTTT.